These 14 T cell receptor beta chains came from one sample sequenced in a study of blood T cell repertoires in COVID-19. Using immunoSEQ multiplex PCR, the repertoire was profiled, and TCRdb retains in-frame clones only, with some absent. Among around 100,000 clones, approximately 88% were seen once, and the ten largest hold under 5.5%. Material for sequencing was peripheral blood. The receptors originated from a man aged 55-75 years with COVID-19, enrolled during active disease.

This clone has only one observation. The chain links TRBV30 to TRBJ1-2; maybe TRBD1 (5 bases). The CDR3 extends over 13 amino acids. Looked up from germline, CDR1 is GTSNPN and CDR2 is SVGIG (reference sequence). V gave up 0 bases and J gave up 5 bases, with 10 bases separating them. CDR3 sequence: CAWSVDGGYGYTF. The CDR3 DNA sequence: TGTGCCTGGAGTGTCGACGGGGGATATGGCTACACCTTC.

This chain links TRBV7-2 with TRBJ2-1, with TRBD2 matching 7 bases. This CDR3 region has 16 residues. Germline assignment: CDR1 SGHTA and CDR2 FQGNSA. Trimming took 5 bases from V and 4 from J; bases not matched to a gene: 11. The CDR3 region is CASSLRGGLSYNEQFF. CDR3 in DNA: TGTGCCAGCAGCCTCCGCGGGGGACTCTCTTACAATGAGCAGTTCTTC.

The chain combines TRBV5-1 with TRBJ1-1; 7 positions agree with TRBD1. The CDR3 has 15 amino acids. The V and J ends lost 4 bases and 3 bases, in that order; junction bases with no gene match: 9. Per the germline V gene, CDR1 is SGHRS and CDR2 is YFSETQ. The CDR3 DNA reads TGCGCCAGCAGCCCGACCGGGACAGAGTACACTGAAGCTTTCTTT. Translation: CASSPTGTEYTEAFF. The whole variable domain, remainder taken from reference TRBV5-1 and TRBJ1-1, is KAGVTQTPRYLIKTRGQQVTLSCSPISGHRSVSWYQQTPGQGLQFLFEYFSETQRNKGNFPGRFSGRQFSNSRSEMNVSTLELGDSALYLCASSPTGTEYTEAFFGQGTRLTVV.

The chain joins TRBV7-8 to TRBJ1-1; 9 bases agree with TRBD1. After removal of 4 bases from V and 11 bases from J, the junction contained 17 bases not matched to a gene. The CDR3 extends over 16 amino acids. The germline CDR1 and CDR2 sequences are SGHVS and FQNEAQ. The CDR3 sequence: CASSSQTDRGGLNAFF. CDR3 bases: TGTGCCAGCAGCTCCCAAACGGACAGGGGCGGTTTGAACGCTTTCTTT.

The chain has TRBV19 and TRBJ2-1; the match to TRBD1 covers 8 bases. The CDR3 runs 14 residues. CDR1 is LNHDA, CDR2 SQIVND, per germline (reference sequence). J lost 4 bases, V lost 7 bases, and 6 bases had no gene match. The CDR3 DNA sequence: TGTGCCAGTACCCCGGGACAGGCGTACAATGAGCAGTTCTTC. It yields the protein CASTPGQAYNEQFF.

The gene calls are TRBV5-1 and TRBJ1-1; weak D call: TRBD1 (5 bases). The germline V gene encodes CDR1 SGHRS and CDR2 YFSETQ. V gave up 4 bases and J gave up 6 bases, with 13 bases separating them. The length of the CDR3 is 13 residues. CDR3 sequence reads: CASSQMTEAEAFF. The CDR3 DNA is TGCGCCAGCAGCCAAATGACAGAGGCTGAAGCTTTCTTT.

In its sample, this clone was seen once. The chain is built from TRBV19 and TRBJ2-7; D is unresolved. The CDR3 extends over 14 amino acids. Trimming removed 3 bases from V and 1 base from J, with 10 bases in between. Germline V lookup: CDR1 LNHDA, CDR2 SQIVND (reference sequence). The CDR3 region is CASSIITESYEQYF. CDR3 bases: TGTGCCAGTAGTATCATAACAGAGTCCTACGAGCAGTACTTC.

J is TRBJ2-7 and V is TRBV2; maybe TRBD2 (5 bases). Trimming shortened V by 3 bases and J by 6 bases, and 15 bases separated the two germline ends. The CDR3 extends over 14 amino acids. Germline V gene lookup returns CDR1 SNHLY and CDR2 FYNNEI. The DNA of the CDR3 is TGTGCCAGCAGTGACCCCGGGCAGAGCGGCGAGCAGTACTTC. It translates to CASSDPGQSGEQYF.

This sequence joins TRBV2 and TRBJ2-1; a weak D match, TRBD1 (7 bases). The CDR3 spans 12 residues. Germline values: CDR1 SNHLY, CDR2 FYNNEI. Trimming took 8 bases from V and 10 from J, leaving 15 bases between them. In DNA form, the CDR3 reads TGTGCCAGCCAGGGGGGATTAAGGGAGCAGTTCTTC. Protein: CASQGGLREQFF.

V gene TRBV10-1 combines with J gene TRBJ2-7, with 8 bases identical to TRBD1. Germline V gene sequence: CDR1 WNHNN, CDR2 SYGVQD (reference sequence). The V gene end was trimmed by 5 bases and the J gene end by 5 bases; junction bases not matched to a gene: 5. The length of the CDR3 is 13 residues. The CDR3 nucleotides read TGCGCCAGCAGTTGGACAGGGTCACACGAGCAGTACTTC. As protein: CASSWTGSHEQYF.

The rearrangement links TRBV24-1 to TRBJ1-5; unclear D gene. The length of the CDR3 is 15 residues. Germline CDR1 is KGHDR and CDR2 is SFDVKD. Trimming pared 4 bases from V and 0 bases from J, leaving 9 bases between. The CDR3: CATSESDFSNQPQHF. The CDR3 DNA reads as TGTGCCACCAGTGAGTCCGACTTTAGCAATCAGCCCCAGCATTTT.

A single count supports this clone. J is TRBJ2-1 and V is TRBV18; 7 positions match TRBD1. The V segment lost 1 base and the J segment 4 bases; nucleotides outside the gene matches: 1. Germline V CDR1 and CDR2: KGHSH, LQKENI. The CDR3 totals 14 residues. CDR3 amino acids: CASSPRDRYNEQFF. The CDR3 region has the DNA TGTGCCAGCTCACCACGGGACAGATACAATGAGCAGTTCTTC.

The chain is built from TRBV29-1 and TRBJ2-7; a weak D match, TRBD1 (8 bases). The CDR3 has 13 residues. In germline, CDR1 is SQVTM, CDR2 ANQGSEA. Deletions cut 4 bases from V and 4 bases from J, with 14 bases between. CDR3 nucleotide sequence: TGCAGCGTTGGCGAACAGGGGGGGTACGAGCAGTACTTC. This translates into CSVGEQGGYEQYF.

The CDR3: CASSEPGQGADEQYF. The CDR3 nucleotides read TGTGCCAGCAGTGAACCGGGACAGGGGGCAGACGAGCAGTACTTC. The V and J genes are TRBV6-1 and TRBJ2-7; 12 bases agree with TRBD1. Germline V gives CDR1 MNHNS, CDR2 SASEGT. V was pared by 2 bases and J by 5 bases, with 4 bases of the junction left unmatched. This CDR3 is built from 15 residues.